The TCR beta chain described here comes from a study of CD8+ T cells in alopecia areata. Treatment described: oral pan-JAK inhibitor, 5-10 mg twice daily. About this clone itself: The same CDR3 is also encoded by other DNA sequences in this sample.

Once RNA had been extracted, it was reverse transcribed into cDNA to act as the sequencing template. TCRdb's copy holds only in-frame clones and misses some; the assay was immunoSEQ multiplex PCR. Of about 210,000 clones listed, less than 65% are singletons. Trimming left V 1 base short and J 2 bases short, with 9 bases between. The germline V gene encodes CDR1 MGHRA and CDR2 YSYEKL. CDR3 length: 14 amino acids. The chain links TRBV4-1 to TRBJ2-7, with D tentatively TRBD1 (6 bases). The material was CD4+ T cells sorted from blood, obtained at week 4, from a patient treated with tofacitinib. The source is a human donor with alopecia areata. Written as DNA, the CDR3 is TGCGCCAGCAGCCAAGGTCAGGGGACCTACGAGCAGTACTTC. Its protein is CASSQGQGTYEQYF.